The clone carrying this TCR beta chain appeared many times. The sample originates from a study of blood T cell repertoires in COVID-19. For the study at large: The analysed material was cDNA or gDNA that came from T cells, B-cell-depleted T cells, or PBMCs.

V dropped 1 base and J dropped 4; count of bases not matched to a gene: 6. From germline, CDR1 is SGHVS and CDR2 FQNEAQ. The CDR3 is 17 residues long. In the authors' methods: Nucleated cell number was recorded as an estimate derived from reference gene primer amplification. Libraries were prepared by immunoSEQ multiplex PCR; TCRdb keeps only in-frame clonotypes and omits some of them. V and J calls plus clone size are reproduced from that table; the DNA served to infer D and trimming. The sample shows a few hundred thousand clones, roughly 80% of them seen only once. The origin of this receptor is a human donor with acute or convalescent COVID-19. The donor label of this sample is uncertain. The sample was peripheral blood. The V gene is TRBV7-8, the J gene TRBJ1-6, with TRBD1 matching 8 bases. CDR3 residues: CASSLEGQVLYNSPLHF. The CDR3 DNA reads as TGTGCCAGCAGCTTAGAGGGACAGGTCCTTTATAATTCACCCCTCCACTTT. Full variable domain (outside the CDR3, taken from reference TRBV7-8 and TRBJ1-6): GAGVSQSPRYKVAKRGQDVALRCDPISGHVSLFWYQQALGQGPEFLTYFQNEAQLDKSGLPSDRFFAERPEGSVSTLKIQRTQQEDSAVYLCASSLEGQVLYNSPLHFGNGTRLTVT.